This record looks at one T cell receptor beta chain sequence and its context. Antigen: not known. The data stem from a study of T-cell memory formation after mild COVID-19. General study points: CD4+ contracting clones were found mainly in CM and EM, and CD8+ ones in EMRA. For second-wave clones that peaked at day 37, SARS-CoV-2 specificity went unverified.

TCRdb itself ran the 5' RACE reads through MiXCR, one entry per CDR3 protein. This table has roughly 600,000 distinct CDR3 sequences, roughly 18% appearing once. This clonotype was sampled from an adult woman who had mild COVID-19 (a few samples of this study predate the infection). Cell type and time point are not known. Specimen: PBMCs or a T cell subset sorted from them (not recorded which).

CDR3 in amino acids: CASSQDGPPGNTYETQYF. Written as DNA, the CDR3 is TGCGCCAGCAGCCAAGATGGCCCACCCGGGAACACTTACGAGACCCAGTACTTC. This rearrangement joins TRBV4-3 to TRBJ2-5, with TRBD2 as a possible D gene (5 bases). CDR3 length equals 18 residues. V dropped 0 bases and J dropped 5 bases, with 22 bases sitting between them. CDR1 is LGHNA and CDR2 is YSLEER in the germline V gene.